The 14 T cell receptor beta chains given below trace back to one sample, sequenced in a study of T cells in Graves' hyperthyroidism and ophthalmopathy. It was RNA transcripts that yielded the amplified TCR beta CDR3 regions. An initial round of RT-PCR targeting the TCR CDR3 relied on the HTBI primer set. TCRdb re-called the multiplex PCR reads with MiXCR, one entry per CDR3 protein. The repertoire consists of about 710,000 distinct CDR3 sequences, with 16% occurring once and the leading ten covering around 7.7%. Sequenced: blood. These receptors came from a man aged 18 to 35 with Graves' hyperthyroidism.

The genes are TRBV28 and TRBJ2-7, with D perhaps matching TRBD1 or TRBD2 (5 bases each). CDR1 is MDHEN and CDR2 is SYDVKM in the germline V gene. The germline V and J ends were trimmed by 6 bases and 3 bases, with 12 bases remaining between them. This CDR3 comprises 13 residues. The CDR3 is CASSSGAFYEQYF. The CDR3 coding sequence is TGTGCCAGCAGCTCCGGGGCCTTCTACGAGCAGTACTTC.

This clonotype was seen many times. V gene TRBV28 combines with J gene TRBJ1-5; 9 bases align to TRBD1. With 10 bases clipped from V and 4 bases from J, the junction kept 8 bases outside the gene matches. The CDR3 is 14 residues long. Germline CDR1 reads MDHEN; CDR2 reads SYDVKM. The CDR3 nucleotides are TGTGCCACCAGGGGACAGGGAGAAAATCAGCCCCAGCATTTT. Amino acid sequence: CATRGQGENQPQHF.

This clonotype was detected a few times. The V gene is TRBV5-1, the J gene TRBJ2-5, with 7 bases lining up with TRBD1. J lost 2 bases, V lost 0 bases, and 4 bases had no gene match. The CDR3 runs to 15 residues. The V gene's germline CDR1 is SGHRS and CDR2 YFSETQ. The CDR3 loop reads CASSLVYRGQETQYF. The DNA for the CDR3 is TGCGCCAGCAGCTTGGTATACAGGGGACAAGAGACCCAGTACTTC.

This clonotype turned up a few times. The rearrangement uses TRBV6-2 or TRBV6-3 and TRBJ1-5, with D perhaps matching TRBD1 (5 bases). With 3 bases removed from V and 9 bases from J, the gap between germline ends came to 18 bases. CDR3 length: 15 amino acids. From germline, CDR1 is MNHEY and CDR2 SVGEGT. CDR3 in DNA: TGTGCCAGCAGTTATACCGGTTGGGGGGACCGGCCCCAGCATTTT. Translating gives CASSYTGWGDRPQHF.

This clonotype was seen ten or more times. In DNA form, the CDR3 reads TGTGCCAGCAGTTATAGGGTTCCAGGAAATGGAGAGACCCAGTACTTC. This translates into CASSYRVPGNGETQYF. The J gene is TRBJ2-5, the V gene TRBV6-2 or TRBV6-3; D is undetermined. V was cut by 3 bases and J by 4 bases, with 18 bases left in between. The germline CDR1 and CDR2 sequences are MNHEY and SVGEGT. The CDR3 loop spans 16 amino acids.

This clonotype was recorded a few times. The V and J genes are TRBV19 and TRBJ2-3; D not certain. CDR1 and CDR2 (germline): LNHDA, SQIVND (reference sequence). V lost 4 bases, J lost 2 bases, and 13 bases lay in between. This CDR3 comprises 15 residues. The CDR3 sequence is CASSTRFQYTDTQYF. The CDR3 DNA sequence: TGTGCCAGTAGTACCCGGTTCCAGTACACAGATACGCAGTATTTT.

Comment on this clonotype: A clone one base away is much larger, so this may be a read error. The V and J genes are TRBV20-1 and TRBJ2-7; the match to TRBD2 covers 16 bases. The CDR3 is 14 residues long. Germline V gives CDR1 DFQATT, CDR2 SNEGSKA (reference sequence). The CDR3 DNA follows: TGCAGTGCTGGGGGACTAGCGGGAGGGTACGGGCAGTACTTC. This sequence encodes CSAGGLAGGYGQYF.

This clonotype was found many times. The V gene is TRBV3-1, the J gene TRBJ2-5, with 8 bases fitting TRBD2. J gave up 4 bases and V 3 bases, and 7 bases lay outside the gene matches. CDR1 LGHDT and CDR2 YNNKEL come from the germline V gene (reference sequence). The CDR3 loop spans 15 amino acids. The CDR3 coding sequence is TGTGCCAGCAGCCATCCGGGACTAGGGCTAGAGACCCAGTACTTC. Translated: CASSHPGLGLETQYF.

Here the CDR3 reads CASSYLQGSYEQYF. The CDR3 nucleotides are TGTGCCAGCAGTTATCTGCAGGGATCCTACGAGCAGTACTTC. The gene calls are TRBV6-9 and TRBJ2-7, with D maybe TRBD1 (5 bases). The V and J ends lost 2 bases and 1 base respectively, with 9 bases between them. Germline CDR1 is MNHGY and CDR2 is SVAAGI. CDR3 length: 14 amino acids.

This clonotype was detected ten times or more. V and J are TRBV20-1 and TRBJ2-3, with 7 bases that match TRBD2. The CDR3 has 13 residues. Germline values: CDR1 DFQATT, CDR2 SNEGSKA (reference sequence). Trimming took 3 bases from V and 10 from J; bases not matched to a gene: 10. The CDR3 loop is CSARSSGIMAQYF. CDR3 sequence (DNA): TGCAGTGCTAGGTCCAGCGGGATAATGGCGCAGTATTTT.

This clonotype occurred many times. The chain combines TRBV6-1 with TRBJ1-5; weak D call: TRBD1 (6 bases). Germline values: CDR1 MNHNS, CDR2 SASEGT. The CDR3 totals 15 residues. With 2 bases removed from V and 2 bases from J, the gap between germline ends came to 10 bases. CDR3 bases: TGTGCCAGCAGTGAACAGGGGCAAGGCAATCAGCCCCAGCATTTT. Protein sequence: CASSEQGQGNQPQHF.

This clonotype was observed at least ten times. The gene calls are TRBV2 and TRBJ1-5, with no clear D. Germline lookup yields CDR1 SNHLY and CDR2 FYNNEI. Trimming took 3 bases from V and 0 from J, leaving 9 bases between them. The CDR3 has 15 residues. The CDR3 DNA sequence: TGTGCCAGCAGTGACCGCAAAAATAGCAATCAGCCCCAGCATTTT. Encoded protein: CASSDRKNSNQPQHF.

This clonotype came up many times. The V call is TRBV7-3, the J call TRBJ2-1, with 7 bases lining up with TRBD1. Germline CDR1 is SGHTA and CDR2 is FQGTGA. With V trimmed by 8 bases and J by 5 bases, 6 bases remained unmatched. The CDR3 totals 13 residues. CDR3 amino acids: CASSKGADNEQFF. CDR3 sequence (DNA): TGTGCCAGCTCCAAGGGGGCAGACAATGAGCAGTTCTTC.

The table lists this clonotype with a few counts. This rearrangement joins TRBV7-8 to TRBJ1-1, with D unresolved. V shed 0 bases and J shed 3 bases, with 8 bases lying between them. Germline V gives CDR1 SGHVS, CDR2 FQNEAQ. The CDR3 has 14 residues. The CDR3 sequence: CASSLARTDTEAFF. The DNA of the CDR3 is TGTGCCAGCAGCTTAGCCCGTACTGACACTGAAGCTTTCTTT. The whole variable domain, filled in from reference TRBV7-8 and TRBJ1-1, reads GAGVSQSPRYKVAKRGQDVALRCDPISGHVSLFWYQQALGQGPEFLTYFQNEAQLDKSGLPSDRFFAERPEGSVSTLKIQRTQQEDSAVYLCASSLARTDTEAFFGQGTRLTVV.